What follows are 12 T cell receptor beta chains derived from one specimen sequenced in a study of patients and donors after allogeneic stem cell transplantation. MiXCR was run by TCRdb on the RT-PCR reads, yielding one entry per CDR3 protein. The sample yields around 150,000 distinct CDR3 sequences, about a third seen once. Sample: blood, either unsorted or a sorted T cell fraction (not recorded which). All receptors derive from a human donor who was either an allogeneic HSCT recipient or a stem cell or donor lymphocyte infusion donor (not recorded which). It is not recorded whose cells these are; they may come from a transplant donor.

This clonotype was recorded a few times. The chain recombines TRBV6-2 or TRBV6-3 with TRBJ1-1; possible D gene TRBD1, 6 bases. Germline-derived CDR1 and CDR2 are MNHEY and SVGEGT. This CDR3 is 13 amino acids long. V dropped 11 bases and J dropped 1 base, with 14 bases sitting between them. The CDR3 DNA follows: TGTGCCTGCCTACAGGGAGGGAACACTGAAGCTTTCTTT. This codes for CACLQGGNTEAFF.

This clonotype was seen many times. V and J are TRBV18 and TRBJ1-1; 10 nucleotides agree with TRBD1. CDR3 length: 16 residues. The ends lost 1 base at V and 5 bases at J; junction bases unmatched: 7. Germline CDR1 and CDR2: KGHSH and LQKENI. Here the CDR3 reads CASSPRLDRGGTEAFF. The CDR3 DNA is TGTGCCAGCTCACCACGCCTGGACAGGGGGGGAACTGAAGCTTTCTTT.

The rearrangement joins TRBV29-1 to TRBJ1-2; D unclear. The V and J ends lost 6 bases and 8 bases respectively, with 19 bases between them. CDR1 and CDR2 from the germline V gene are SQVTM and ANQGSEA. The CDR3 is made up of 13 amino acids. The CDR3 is CSVPRMTIRGYTF. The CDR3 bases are TGCAGCGTCCCCCGGATGACCATCAGGGGCTACACCTTC.

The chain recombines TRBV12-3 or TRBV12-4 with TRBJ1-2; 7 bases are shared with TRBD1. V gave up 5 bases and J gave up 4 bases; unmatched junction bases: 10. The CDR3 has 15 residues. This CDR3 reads CASSQYRQGPYGYTF. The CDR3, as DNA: TGTGCCAGCAGTCAATACCGACAGGGACCCTATGGCTACACCTTC.

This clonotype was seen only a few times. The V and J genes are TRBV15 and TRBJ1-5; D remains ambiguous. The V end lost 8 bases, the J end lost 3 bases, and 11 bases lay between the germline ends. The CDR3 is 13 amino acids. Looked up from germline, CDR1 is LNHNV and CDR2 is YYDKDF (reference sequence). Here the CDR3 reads CATGVQFNQPQHF. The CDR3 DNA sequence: TGTGCCACCGGCGTGCAGTTCAATCAGCCCCAGCATTTT.

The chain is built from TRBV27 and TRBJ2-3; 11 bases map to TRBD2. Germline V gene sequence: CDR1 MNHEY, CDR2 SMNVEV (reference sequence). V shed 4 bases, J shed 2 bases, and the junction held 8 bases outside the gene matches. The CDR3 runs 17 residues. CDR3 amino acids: CASSSPKLAGDTDTQYF. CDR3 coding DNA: TGTGCCAGCAGTTCTCCCAAACTAGCGGGGGACACAGATACGCAGTATTTT.

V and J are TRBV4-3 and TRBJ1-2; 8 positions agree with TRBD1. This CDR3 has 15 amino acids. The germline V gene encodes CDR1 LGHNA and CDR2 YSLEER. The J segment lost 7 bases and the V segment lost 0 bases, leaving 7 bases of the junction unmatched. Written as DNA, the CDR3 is TGCGCCAGCAGCCAAGATTGGAGGGACAGGACTGGCTACACCTTC. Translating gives CASSQDWRDRTGYTF.

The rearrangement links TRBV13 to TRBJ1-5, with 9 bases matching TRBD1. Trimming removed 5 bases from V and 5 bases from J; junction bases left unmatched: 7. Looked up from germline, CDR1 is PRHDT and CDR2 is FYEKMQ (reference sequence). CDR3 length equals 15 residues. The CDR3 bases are TGTGCCAGCAGCCTGCGGGGACAGGGTGATCAGCCCCAGCATTTT. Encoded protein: CASSLRGQGDQPQHF.

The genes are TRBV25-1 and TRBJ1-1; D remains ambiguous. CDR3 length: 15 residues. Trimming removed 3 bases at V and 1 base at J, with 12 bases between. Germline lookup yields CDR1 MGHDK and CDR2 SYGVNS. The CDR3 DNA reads TGTGCCAGCAGTGAGACGCGGGCCCCGAACACTGAAGCTTTCTTT. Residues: CASSETRAPNTEAFF.

CDR3 in DNA: TGTGCCAGCAGTTACTCGAGTGTCCAAACTGAAGCTTTCTTT. Protein product: CASSYSSVQTEAFF. The gene calls are TRBV6-5 and TRBJ1-1; no definite D call. Per germline, CDR1 MNHEY and CDR2 SVGAGI. The V and J ends lost 0 bases and 5 bases respectively, with 10 bases between them. The CDR3 sequence is 14 residues long.

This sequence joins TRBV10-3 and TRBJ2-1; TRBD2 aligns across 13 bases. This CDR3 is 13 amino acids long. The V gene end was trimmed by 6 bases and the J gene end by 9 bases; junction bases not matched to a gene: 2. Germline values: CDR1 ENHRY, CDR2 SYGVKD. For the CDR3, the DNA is TGTGCCATCAGGGGACTAGCGGGGTCTGAGCAGTTCTTC. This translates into CAIRGLAGSEQFF.

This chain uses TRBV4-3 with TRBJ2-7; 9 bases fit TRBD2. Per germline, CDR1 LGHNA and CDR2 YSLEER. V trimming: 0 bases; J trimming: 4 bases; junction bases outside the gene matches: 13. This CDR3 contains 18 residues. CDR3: CASSQDRAGGPLLYEQYF. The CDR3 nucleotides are TGCGCCAGCAGCCAAGATCGAGCGGGGGGCCCCCTTCTTTACGAGCAGTACTTC.